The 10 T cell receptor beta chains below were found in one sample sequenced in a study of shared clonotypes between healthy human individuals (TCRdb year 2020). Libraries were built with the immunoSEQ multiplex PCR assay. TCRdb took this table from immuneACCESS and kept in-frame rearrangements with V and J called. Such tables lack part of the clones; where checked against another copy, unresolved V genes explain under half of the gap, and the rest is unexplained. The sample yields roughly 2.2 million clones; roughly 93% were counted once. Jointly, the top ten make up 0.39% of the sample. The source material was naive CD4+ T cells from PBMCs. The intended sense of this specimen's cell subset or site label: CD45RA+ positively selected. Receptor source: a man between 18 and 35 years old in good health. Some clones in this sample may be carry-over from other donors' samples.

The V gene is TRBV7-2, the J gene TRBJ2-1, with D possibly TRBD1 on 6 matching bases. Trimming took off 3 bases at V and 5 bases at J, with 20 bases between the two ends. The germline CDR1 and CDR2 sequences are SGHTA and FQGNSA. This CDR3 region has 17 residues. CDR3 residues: CASSLASGGPPNNEQFF. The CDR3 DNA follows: TGTGCCAGCAGCTTGGCAAGTGGGGGCCCCCCAAACAATGAGCAGTTCTTC.

CDR3 in amino acids: CASSYQMGTGGNGYTF. CDR3 DNA: TGTGCCAGCAGTTACCAGATGGGGACAGGGGGGAACGGCTACACCTTC. This chain connects TRBV6-5 to TRBJ1-2; 11 bases are shared with TRBD1. This CDR3 is built from 16 residues. Germline values: CDR1 MNHEY, CDR2 SVGAGI. V lost 2 bases and J lost 8; bases outside the gene matches: 10.

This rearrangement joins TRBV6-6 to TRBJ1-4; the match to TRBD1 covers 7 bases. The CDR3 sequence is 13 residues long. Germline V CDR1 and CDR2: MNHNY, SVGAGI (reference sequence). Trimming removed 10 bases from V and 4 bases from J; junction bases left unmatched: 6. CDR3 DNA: TGTGCCACGGTTGACAGGGATAATGAAAAACTGTTTTTT. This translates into CATVDRDNEKLFF.

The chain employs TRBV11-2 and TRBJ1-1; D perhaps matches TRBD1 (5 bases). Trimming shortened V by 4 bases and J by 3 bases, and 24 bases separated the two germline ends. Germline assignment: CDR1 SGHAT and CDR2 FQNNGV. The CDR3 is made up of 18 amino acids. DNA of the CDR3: TGTGCCAGCAGCTCCTCGGTCCGGGACCCCAAGGGGCACACTGAAGCTTTCTTT. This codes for CASSSSVRDPKGHTEAFF.

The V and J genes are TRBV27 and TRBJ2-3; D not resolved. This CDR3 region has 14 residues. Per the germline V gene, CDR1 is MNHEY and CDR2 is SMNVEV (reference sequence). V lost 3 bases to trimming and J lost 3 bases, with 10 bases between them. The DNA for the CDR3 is TGTGCCAGCAGTTTTTTGATAAGGACAGATACGCAGTATTTT. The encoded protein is CASSFLIRTDTQYF.

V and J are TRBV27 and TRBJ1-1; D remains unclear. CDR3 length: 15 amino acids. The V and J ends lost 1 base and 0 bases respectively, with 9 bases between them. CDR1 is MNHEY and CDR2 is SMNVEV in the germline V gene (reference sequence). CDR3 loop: CASSLLGVMNTEAFF. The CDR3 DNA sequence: TGTGCCAGCAGTTTATTGGGCGTAATGAACACTGAAGCTTTCTTT.

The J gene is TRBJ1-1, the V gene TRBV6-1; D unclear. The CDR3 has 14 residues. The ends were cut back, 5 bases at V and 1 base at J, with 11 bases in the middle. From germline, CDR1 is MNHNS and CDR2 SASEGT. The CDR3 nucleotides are TGTGCCAGCAGTCAATCGTACTCGAACACTGAAGCTTTCTTT. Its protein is CASSQSYSNTEAFF.

The CDR3 DNA reads as TGTGCCACCAGCAGGCGGACTAGCGGCTACAATGAGCAGTTCTTC. Translation: CATSRRTSGYNEQFF. The chain joins TRBV15 to TRBJ2-1; TRBD2 matches 10 bases. Germline V gene data show CDR1 as LNHNV and CDR2 as YYDKDF (reference sequence). The V segment lost 3 bases and the J segment 3 bases; nucleotides outside the gene matches: 2. The CDR3 consists of 15 residues.

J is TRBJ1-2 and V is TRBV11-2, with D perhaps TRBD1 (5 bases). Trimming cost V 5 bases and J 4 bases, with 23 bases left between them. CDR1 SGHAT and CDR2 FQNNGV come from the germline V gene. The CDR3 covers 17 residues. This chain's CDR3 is CASSEFGHHGKTYGYTF. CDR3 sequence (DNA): TGTGCCAGCAGCGAGTTTGGACACCATGGAAAGACCTATGGCTACACCTTC.

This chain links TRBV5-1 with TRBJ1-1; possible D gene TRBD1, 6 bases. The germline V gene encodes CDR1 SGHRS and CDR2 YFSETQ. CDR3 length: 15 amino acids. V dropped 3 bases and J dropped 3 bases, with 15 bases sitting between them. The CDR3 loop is CASSSGGGAYTEAFF. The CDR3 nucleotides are TGCGCCAGCAGCTCCGGTGGGGGGGCGTACACTGAAGCTTTCTTT.